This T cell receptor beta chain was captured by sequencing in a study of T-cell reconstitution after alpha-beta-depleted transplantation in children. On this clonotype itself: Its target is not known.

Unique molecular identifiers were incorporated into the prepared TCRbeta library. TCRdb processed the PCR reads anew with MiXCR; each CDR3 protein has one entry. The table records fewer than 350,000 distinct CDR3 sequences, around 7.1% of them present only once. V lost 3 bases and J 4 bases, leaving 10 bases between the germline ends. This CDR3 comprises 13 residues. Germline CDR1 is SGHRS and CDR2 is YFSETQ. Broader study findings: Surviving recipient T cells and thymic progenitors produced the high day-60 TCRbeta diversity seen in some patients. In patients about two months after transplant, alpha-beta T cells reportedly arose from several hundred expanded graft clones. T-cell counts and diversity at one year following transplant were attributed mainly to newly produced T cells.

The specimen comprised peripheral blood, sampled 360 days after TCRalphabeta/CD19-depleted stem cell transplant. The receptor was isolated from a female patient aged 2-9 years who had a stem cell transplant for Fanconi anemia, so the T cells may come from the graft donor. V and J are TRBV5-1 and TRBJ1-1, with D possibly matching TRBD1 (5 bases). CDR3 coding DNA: TGCGCCAGCAGCTCACTAGGGGTCACTGAAGCTTTCTTT. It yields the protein CASSSLGVTEAFF.